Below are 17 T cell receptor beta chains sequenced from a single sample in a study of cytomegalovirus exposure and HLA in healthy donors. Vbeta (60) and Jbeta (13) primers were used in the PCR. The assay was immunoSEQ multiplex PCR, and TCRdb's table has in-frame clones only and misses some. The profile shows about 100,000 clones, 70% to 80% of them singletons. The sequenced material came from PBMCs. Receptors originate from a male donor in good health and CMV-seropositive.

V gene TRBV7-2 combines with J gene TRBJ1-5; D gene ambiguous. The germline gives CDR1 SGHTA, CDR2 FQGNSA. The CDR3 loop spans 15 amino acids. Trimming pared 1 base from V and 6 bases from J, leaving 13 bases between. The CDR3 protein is CASSLEGYGSQPQHF. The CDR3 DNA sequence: TGTGCCAGCAGCTTAGAAGGGTATGGGAGTCAGCCCCAGCATTTT.

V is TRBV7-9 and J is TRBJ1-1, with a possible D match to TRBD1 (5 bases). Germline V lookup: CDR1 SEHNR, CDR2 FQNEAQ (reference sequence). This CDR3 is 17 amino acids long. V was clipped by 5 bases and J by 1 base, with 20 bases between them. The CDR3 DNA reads TGTGCCAGCAGCCGGCGGCTCCAGGGTTGGAGGAACACTGAAGCTTTCTTT. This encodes CASSRRLQGWRNTEAFF.

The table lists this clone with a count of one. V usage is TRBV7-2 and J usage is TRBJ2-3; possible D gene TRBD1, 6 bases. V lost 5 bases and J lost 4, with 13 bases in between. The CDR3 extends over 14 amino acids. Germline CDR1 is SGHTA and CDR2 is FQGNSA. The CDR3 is CASSQGSVPDTQYF. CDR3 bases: TGTGCCAGCAGCCAGGGGAGCGTCCCAGATACGCAGTATTTT.

As DNA, the CDR3 is TGTGCCAGCAGCGCCCGACAGGGAGAGCAAGCTTTCTTT. It specifies CASSARQGEQAFF. The rearrangement uses TRBV6-1 and TRBJ1-1, with 7 bases matching TRBD1. The germline V gene has CDR1 MNHNS and CDR2 SASEGT. V gave up 6 bases and J gave up 9 bases; unmatched junction bases: 10. The CDR3 covers 13 residues.

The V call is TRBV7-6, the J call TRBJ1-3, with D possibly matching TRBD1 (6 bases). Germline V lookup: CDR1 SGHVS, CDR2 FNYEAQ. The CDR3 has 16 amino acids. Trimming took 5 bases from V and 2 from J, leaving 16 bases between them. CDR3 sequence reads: CASSPAGGNTGNTIYF. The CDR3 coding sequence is TGTGCCAGCAGCCCCGCGGGGGGCAACACTGGAAACACCATATATTTT.

In DNA form, the CDR3 reads TGCGCCAGCAGCTTGGCCAGGGAAGACGAGCAGTACTTC. Amino acids: CASSLAREDEQYF. The chain recombines TRBV5-1 with TRBJ2-7; TRBD1 might be the D (5 bases). This CDR3 comprises 13 residues. CDR1 and CDR2 from the germline V gene are SGHRS and YFSETQ. Between the trimmed V and J ends, which lost 0 bases and 5 bases, there was a span of 9 bases.

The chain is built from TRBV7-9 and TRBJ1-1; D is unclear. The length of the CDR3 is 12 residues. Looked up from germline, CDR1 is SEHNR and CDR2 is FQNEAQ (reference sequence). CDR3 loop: CSASRGDTEAFF. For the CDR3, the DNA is TGTTCCGCGTCCCGGGGAGACACTGAAGCTTTCTTT.

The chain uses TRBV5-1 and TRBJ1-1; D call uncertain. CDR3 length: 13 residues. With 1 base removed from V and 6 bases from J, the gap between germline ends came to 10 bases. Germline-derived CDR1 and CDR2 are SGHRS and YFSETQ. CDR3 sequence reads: CASSLIGGAEAFF. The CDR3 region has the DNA TGCGCCAGCAGCTTGATTGGAGGAGCTGAAGCTTTCTTT.

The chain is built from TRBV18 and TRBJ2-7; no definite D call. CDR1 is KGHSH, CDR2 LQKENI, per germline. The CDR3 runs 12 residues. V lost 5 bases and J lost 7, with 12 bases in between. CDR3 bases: TGTGCCAGCTCATCAGTGACGAGGGAGCAGTACTTC. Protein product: CASSSVTREQYF. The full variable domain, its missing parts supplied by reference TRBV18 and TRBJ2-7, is NAGVMQNPRHLVRRRGQEARLRCSPMKGHSHVYWYRQLPEEGLKFMVYLQKENIIDESGMPKERFSAEFPKEGPSILRIQQVVRGDSAAYFCASSSVTREQYFGPGTRLTVT.

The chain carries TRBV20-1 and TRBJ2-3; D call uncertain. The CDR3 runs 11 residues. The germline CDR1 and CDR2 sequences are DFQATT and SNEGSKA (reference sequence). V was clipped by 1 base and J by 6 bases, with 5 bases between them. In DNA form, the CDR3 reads TGCAGTGCTAGAGCCTTGGATACGCAGTATTTT. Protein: CSARALDTQYF.

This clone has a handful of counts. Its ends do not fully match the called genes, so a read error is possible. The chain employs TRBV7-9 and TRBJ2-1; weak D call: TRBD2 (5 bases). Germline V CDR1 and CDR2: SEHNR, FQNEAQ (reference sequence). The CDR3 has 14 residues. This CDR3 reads CSSSTTWTGNEQFF. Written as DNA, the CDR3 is TGTTCCAGCAGCACCACCTGGACGGGGAATGAGCAGTTCTTC.

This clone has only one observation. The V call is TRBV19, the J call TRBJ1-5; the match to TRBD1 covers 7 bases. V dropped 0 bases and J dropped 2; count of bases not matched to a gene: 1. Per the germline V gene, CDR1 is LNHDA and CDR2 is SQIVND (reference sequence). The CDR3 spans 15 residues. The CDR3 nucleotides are TGTGCCAGTAGTATAGAGACAGGGCGCAATCAGCCCCAGCATTTT. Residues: CASSIETGRNQPQHF.

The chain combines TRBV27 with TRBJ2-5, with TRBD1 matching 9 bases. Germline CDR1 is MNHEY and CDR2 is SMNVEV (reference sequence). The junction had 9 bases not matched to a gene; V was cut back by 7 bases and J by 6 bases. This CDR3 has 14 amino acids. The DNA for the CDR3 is TGTGCCAGCATCGCGGGACAGGGTAAAAAGACCCAGTACTTC. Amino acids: CASIAGQGKKTQYF.

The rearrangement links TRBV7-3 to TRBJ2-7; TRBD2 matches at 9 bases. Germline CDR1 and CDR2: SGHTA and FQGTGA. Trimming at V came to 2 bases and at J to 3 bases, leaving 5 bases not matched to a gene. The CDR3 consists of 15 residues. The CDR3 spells CASSLASGNYYEQYF. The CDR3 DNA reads TGTGCCAGCAGCTTAGCTAGCGGGAATTACTACGAGCAGTACTTC.

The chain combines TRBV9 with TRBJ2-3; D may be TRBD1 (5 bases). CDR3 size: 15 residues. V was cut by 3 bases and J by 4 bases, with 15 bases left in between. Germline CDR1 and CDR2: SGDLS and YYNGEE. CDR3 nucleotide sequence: TGTGCCAGCAGCGGGGGCGATACGGGCCCAGATACGCAGTATTTT. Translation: CASSGGDTGPDTQYF. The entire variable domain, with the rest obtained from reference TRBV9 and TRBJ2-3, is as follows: DSGVTQTPKHLITATGQRVTLRCSPRSGDLSVYWYQQSLDQGLQFLIQYYNGEERAKGNILERFSAQQFPDLHSELNLSSLELGDSALYFCASSGGDTGPDTQYFGPGTRLTVL.

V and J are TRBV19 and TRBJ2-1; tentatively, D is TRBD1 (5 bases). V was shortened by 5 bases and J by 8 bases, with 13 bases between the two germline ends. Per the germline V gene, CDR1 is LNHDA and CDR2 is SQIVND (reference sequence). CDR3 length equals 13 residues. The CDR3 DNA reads TGTGCCAGTAGTCCCTATGACAGCCATGAGCAGTTCTTC. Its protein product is CASSPYDSHEQFF.

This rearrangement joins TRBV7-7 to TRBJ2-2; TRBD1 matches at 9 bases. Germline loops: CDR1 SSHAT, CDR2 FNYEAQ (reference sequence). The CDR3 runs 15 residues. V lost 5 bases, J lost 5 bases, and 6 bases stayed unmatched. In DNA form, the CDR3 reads TGTGCCAGCAGCCTCGGGACAGGGCATACCGGGGAGCTGTTTTTT. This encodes CASSLGTGHTGELFF.